This T cell receptor beta chain was recovered during a study of blood T cells in healthy people across ages. Study conclusions and caveats: Long-lived donors exceeded aged donors in naive CD4+ cells and diversity.

A sample-barcoded 5' primer and a J-beta primer mix were used in a second PCR of roughly 7 to 11 cycles. Each CDR3 protein is one row after TCRdb ran MiXCR on the 5' RACE reads. In the table there are some 760,000 distinct CDR3 sequences, more than 20% of which are singletons. As to this clonotype: The antigen is unknown. The junction shows a germline mismatch at one end, possibly a read error.

This CDR3 region has 13 residues. CDR1 is SSHAT, CDR2 FNYEAQ, per germline (reference sequence). The same sample was also studied in work on T cells of mothers and their children. Turning to that study: It was found that thymic selection shapes TCR recombination output similarly in related and unrelated pairs.

The sample was blood. The V gene is TRBV7-7, the J gene TRBJ2-1; maybe TRBD2 (6 bases). This TCR was sampled from a boy aged 5-17 years in good health. Written as DNA, the CDR3 is TGTGCTAGCAGCTTAGAGCTTAGCGGCAAGCAGTTCTTC. Amino acid sequence: CASSLELSGKQFF.